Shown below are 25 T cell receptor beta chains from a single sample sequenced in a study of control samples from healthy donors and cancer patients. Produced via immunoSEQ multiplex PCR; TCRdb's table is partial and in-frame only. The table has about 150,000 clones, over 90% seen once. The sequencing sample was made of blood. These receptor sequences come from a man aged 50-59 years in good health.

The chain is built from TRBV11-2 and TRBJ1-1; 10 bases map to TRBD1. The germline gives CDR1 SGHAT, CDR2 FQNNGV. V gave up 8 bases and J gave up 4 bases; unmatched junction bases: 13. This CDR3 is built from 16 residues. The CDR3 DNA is TGTGCCAGCCGATTCCGGGGGGGACAGGGGACCACTGAAGCTTTCTTT. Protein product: CASRFRGGQGTTEAFF.

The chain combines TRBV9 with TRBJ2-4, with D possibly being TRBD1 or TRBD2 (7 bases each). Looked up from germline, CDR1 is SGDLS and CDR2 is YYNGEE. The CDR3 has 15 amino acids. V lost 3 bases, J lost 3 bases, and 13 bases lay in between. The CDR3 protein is CASSATGEGKNIQYF. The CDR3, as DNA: TGTGCCAGCAGCGCTACAGGGGAGGGCAAAAACATTCAGTACTTC.

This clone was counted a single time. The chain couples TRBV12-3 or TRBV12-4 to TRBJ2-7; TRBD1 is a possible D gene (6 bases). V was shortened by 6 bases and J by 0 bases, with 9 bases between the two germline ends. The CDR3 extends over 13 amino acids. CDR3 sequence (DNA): TGTGCCAGCAGACGGACAGCCTCCTACGAGCAGTACTTC. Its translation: CASRRTASYEQYF.

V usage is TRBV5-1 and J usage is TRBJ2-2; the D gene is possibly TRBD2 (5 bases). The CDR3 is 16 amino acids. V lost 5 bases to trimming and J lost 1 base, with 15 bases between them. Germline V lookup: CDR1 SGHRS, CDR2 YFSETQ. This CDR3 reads CASRPVYRGNTGELFF. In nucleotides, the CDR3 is TGCGCCAGCAGGCCAGTGTATCGGGGGAACACCGGGGAGCTGTTTTTT. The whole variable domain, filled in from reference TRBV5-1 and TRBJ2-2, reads KAGVTQTPRYLIKTRGQQVTLSCSPISGHRSVSWYQQTPGQGLQFLFEYFSETQRNKGNFPGRFSGRQFSNSRSEMNVSTLELGDSALYLCASRPVYRGNTGELFFGEGSRLTVL.

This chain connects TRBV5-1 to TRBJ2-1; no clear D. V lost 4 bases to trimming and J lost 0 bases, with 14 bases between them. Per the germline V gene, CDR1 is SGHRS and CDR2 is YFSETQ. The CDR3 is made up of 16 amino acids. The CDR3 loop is CASSLGDGYSYNEQFF. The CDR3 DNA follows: TGCGCCAGCAGCCTGGGTGACGGGTACTCCTACAATGAGCAGTTCTTC.

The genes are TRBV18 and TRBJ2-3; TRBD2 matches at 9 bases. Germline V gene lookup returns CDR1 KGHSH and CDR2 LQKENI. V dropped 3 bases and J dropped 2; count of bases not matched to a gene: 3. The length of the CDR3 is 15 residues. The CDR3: CASSPASGITDTQYF. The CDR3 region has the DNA TGTGCCAGCTCACCTGCTAGCGGGATCACAGATACGCAGTATTTT.

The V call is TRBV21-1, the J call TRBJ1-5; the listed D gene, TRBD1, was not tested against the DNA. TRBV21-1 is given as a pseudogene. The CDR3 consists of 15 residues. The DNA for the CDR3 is TGTGCCAGCAGCAAAATCCGGGACAGTTCTTTGGCCCAGCATTTT. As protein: CASSKIRDSSLAQHF.

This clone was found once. The CDR3 sequence: CASRPGTAANYGYTF. The CDR3 nucleotides are TGTGCCAGCAGACCGGGGACAGCCGCTAACTATGGCTACACCTTC. This sequence joins TRBV28 and TRBJ1-2; 7 nucleotides match TRBD1. The CDR3 length is 15 residues. Germline CDR1 MDHEN, CDR2 SYDVKM. The trim removed 6 bases at V and 0 bases at J, leaving 7 bases unmatched.

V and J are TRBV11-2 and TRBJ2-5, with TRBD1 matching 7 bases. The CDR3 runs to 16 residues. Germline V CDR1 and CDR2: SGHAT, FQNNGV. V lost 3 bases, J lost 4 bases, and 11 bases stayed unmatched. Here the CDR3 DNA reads TGTGCCAGCAGCTTGGTGACAGGGTCGTCTTCAGAGACCCAGTACTTC. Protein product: CASSLVTGSSSETQYF.

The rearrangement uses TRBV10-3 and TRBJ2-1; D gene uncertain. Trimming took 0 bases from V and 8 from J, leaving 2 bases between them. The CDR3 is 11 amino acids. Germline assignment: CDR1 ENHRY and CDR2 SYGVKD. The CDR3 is CAISESDEQFF. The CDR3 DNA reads TGTGCCATCAGTGAGTCGGATGAGCAGTTCTTC.

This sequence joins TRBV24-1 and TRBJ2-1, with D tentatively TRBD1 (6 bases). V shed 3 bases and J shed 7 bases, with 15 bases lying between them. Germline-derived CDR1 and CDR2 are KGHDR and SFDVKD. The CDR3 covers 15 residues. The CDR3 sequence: CATSDGGQGKNEQFF. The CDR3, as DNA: TGTGCCACCAGTGATGGTGGGCAGGGGAAAAATGAGCAGTTCTTC.

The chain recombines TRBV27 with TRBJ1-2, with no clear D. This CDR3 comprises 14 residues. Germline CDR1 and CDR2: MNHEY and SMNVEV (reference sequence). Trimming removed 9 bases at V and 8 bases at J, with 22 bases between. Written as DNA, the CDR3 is TGTGCCAGTCGGGCCTCAACGGCACTGGGGGGCTACACCTTC. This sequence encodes CASRASTALGGYTF.

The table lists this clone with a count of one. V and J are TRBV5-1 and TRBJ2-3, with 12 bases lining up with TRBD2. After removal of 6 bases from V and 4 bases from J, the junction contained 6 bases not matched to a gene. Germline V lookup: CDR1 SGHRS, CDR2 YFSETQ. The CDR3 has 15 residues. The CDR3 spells CASTLAGGPADTQYF. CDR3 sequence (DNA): TGCGCCAGCACCCTAGCGGGAGGGCCCGCAGATACGCAGTATTTT.

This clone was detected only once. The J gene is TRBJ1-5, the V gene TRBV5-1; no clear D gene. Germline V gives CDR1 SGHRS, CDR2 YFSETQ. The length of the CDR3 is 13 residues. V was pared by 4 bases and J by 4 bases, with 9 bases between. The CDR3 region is CASSPAGNQPQHF. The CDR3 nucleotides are TGCGCCAGCAGCCCTGCAGGAAATCAGCCCCAGCATTTT.

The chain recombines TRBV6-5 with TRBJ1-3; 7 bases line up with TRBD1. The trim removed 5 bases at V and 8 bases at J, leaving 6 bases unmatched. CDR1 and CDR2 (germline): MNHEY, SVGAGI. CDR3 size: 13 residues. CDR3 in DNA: TGTGCCAGCAGTCGACAGGGTAGGGACACCATATATTTT. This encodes CASSRQGRDTIYF.

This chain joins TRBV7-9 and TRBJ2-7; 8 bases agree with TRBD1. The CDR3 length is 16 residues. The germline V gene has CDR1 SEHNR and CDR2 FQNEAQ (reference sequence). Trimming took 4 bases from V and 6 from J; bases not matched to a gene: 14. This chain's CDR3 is CASSSLLGQGLLEQYF. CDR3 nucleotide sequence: TGTGCCAGCAGCTCACTCCTCGGACAGGGTCTACTCGAGCAGTACTTC. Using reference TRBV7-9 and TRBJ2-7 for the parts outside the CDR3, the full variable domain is DTGVSQNPRHKITKRGQNVTFRCDPISEHNRLYWYRQTLGQGPEFLTYFQNEAQLEKSRLLSDRFSAERPKGSFSTLEIQRTEQGDSAMYLCASSSLLGQGLLEQYFGPGTRLTVT.

The CDR3 bases are TGTGCCAGCAGCGTAACTAGTTGGGCCGGGGAGCTGTTTTTT. Its translation: CASSVTSWAGELFF. The chain recombines TRBV9 with TRBJ2-2; a possible D gene is TRBD2 (5 bases). The ends were cut back, 1 base at V and 6 bases at J, with 10 bases in the middle. The germline V gene encodes CDR1 SGDLS and CDR2 YYNGEE. CDR3 size: 14 residues.

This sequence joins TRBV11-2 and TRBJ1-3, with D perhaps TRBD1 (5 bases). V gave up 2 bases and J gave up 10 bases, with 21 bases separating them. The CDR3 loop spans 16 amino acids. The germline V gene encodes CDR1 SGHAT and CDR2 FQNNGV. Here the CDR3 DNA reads TGTGCCAGCAGCTTAACTTTCAACGGTAGGGGAGATACCATATATTTT. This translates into CASSLTFNGRGDTIYF. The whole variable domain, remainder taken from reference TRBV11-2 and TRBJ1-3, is EAGVAQSPRYKIIEKRQSVAFWCNPISGHATLYWYQQILGQGPKLLIQFQNNGVVDDSQLPKDRFSAERLKGVDSTLKIQPAKLEDSAVYLCASSLTFNGRGDTIYFGEGSWLTVV.

The CDR3 DNA sequence: TGTGCCAGCTCACCGAGGCGGAGCTCCTACAATGAGCAGTTCTTC. Translating gives CASSPRRSSYNEQFF. The rearrangement links TRBV18 to TRBJ2-1; the D is unclear. Germline values: CDR1 KGHSH, CDR2 LQKENI. The CDR3 is made up of 15 amino acids. V was trimmed by 3 bases and J by 0 bases, leaving 9 bases between them.

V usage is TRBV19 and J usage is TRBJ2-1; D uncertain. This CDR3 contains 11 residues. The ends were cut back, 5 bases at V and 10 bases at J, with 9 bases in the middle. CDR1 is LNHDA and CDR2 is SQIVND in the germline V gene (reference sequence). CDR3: CASSLRREQFF. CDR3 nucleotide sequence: TGTGCCAGTAGTCTGCGCCGAGAGCAGTTCTTC.

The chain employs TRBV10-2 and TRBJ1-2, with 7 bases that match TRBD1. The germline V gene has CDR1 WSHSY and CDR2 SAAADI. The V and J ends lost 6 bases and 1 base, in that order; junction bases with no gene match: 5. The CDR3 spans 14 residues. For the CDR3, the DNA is TGCGCCAGCAGGGAGACAGGGAGTAACTATGGCTACACCTTC. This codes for CASRETGSNYGYTF.

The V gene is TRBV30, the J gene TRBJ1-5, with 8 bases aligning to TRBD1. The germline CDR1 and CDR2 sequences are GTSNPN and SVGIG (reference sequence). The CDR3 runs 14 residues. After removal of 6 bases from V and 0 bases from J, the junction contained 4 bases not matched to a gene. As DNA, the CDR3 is TGTGCCTGTCAACAGGGGGATAGCAATCAGCCCCAGCATTTT. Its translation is CACQQGDSNQPQHF.

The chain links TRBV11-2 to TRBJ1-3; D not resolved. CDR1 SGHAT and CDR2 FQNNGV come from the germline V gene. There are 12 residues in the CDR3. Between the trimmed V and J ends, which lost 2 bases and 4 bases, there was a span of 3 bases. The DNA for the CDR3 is TGTGCCAGCAGCTTAATAGGAAACACCATATATTTT. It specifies CASSLIGNTIYF.

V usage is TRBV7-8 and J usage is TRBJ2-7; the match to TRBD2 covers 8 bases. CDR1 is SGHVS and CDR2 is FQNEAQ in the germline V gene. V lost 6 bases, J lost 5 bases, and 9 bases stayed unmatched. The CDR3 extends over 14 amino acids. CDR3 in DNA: TGTGCCAGCAGACTTACGAGCGGGAGTGACGAGCAGTACTTC. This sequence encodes CASRLTSGSDEQYF.

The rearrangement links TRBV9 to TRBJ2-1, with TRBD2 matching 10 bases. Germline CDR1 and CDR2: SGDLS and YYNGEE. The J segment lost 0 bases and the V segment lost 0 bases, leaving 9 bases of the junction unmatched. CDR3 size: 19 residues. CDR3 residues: CASSVEYTSGIYSYNEQFF. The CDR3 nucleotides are TGTGCCAGCAGCGTAGAGTACACTAGCGGGATCTACTCCTACAATGAGCAGTTCTTC.